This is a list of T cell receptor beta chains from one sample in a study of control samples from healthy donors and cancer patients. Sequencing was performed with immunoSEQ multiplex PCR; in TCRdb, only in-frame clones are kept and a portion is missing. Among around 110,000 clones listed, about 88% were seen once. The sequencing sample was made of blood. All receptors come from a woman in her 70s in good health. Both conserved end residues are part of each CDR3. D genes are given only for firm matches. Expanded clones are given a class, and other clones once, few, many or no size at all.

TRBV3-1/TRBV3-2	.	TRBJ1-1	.	CASSQAGREGEAFF	TGTGCCAGCAGCCAAGCTGGGCGAGAGGGTGAAGCTTTCTTT
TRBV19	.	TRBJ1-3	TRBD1	CASSSRGLGNTIYF	TGTGCCAGTAGTAGCAGGGGGCTCGGAAACACCATATATTTT
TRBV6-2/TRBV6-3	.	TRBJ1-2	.	CASSSTGSNYGYTF	TGTGCCAGCAGTTCAACAGGTTCTAACTATGGTTACACCTTC
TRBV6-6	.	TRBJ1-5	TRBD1	CASSYSGGSQPQHF	TGTGCCAGCAGTTACTCAGGGGGCAGCCAGCCCCAGCATTTT
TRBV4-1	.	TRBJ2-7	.	CASSPRDGYEQYF	TGCGCCAGCAGCCCGCGTGATGGTTACGAGCAGTACTTC
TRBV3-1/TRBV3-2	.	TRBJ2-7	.	CASSQGQRGYEQYF	TGTGCCAGCAGCCAAGGACAGAGGGGCTACGAGCAGTACTTC
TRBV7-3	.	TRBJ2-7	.	CASSLGSHYEQYF	TGTGCCAGCAGCTTAGGGTCCCACTACGAGCAGTACTTC
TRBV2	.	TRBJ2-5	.	CASSESGGLHKTQYF	TGTGCCAGCAGTGAATCCGGGGGACTCCATAAGACCCAGTACTTC
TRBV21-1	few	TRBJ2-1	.	CASSNLDGGGIYNEQFF	TGTGCCAGCAGCAATCTCGACGGTGGGGGGATTTACAATGAGCAGTTCTTC
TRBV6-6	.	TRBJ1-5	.	CASSYDSGVQPQHF	TGTGCCAGCAGTTACGATTCAGGGGTCCAGCCCCAGCATTTT